This is a list of T cell receptor beta chains from one sample in a study of cytomegalovirus exposure and HLA in healthy donors. The method was immunoSEQ multiplex PCR; TCRdb's version includes in-frame clones alone and lacks a portion of them. The sample lists under 200,000 clones, roughly 12% occurring once. Material: PBMCs. These receptors all come from a man aged 45-60 years in good health and CMV-seropositive. The CDR3 runs from the conserved cysteine through the conserved F or W. D genes are given only for firm matches. A clone size is listed for some rows: how often the clone was seen (once, few, many), or a class if it is expanded.

cdr3_length: 16
clone_size: few
j_call: TRBJ2-1
d_call: TRBD2
v_call: TRBV19
cdr3_nt: TGTGCCAGTAGTATAGCTCCAGCGGGGTTCTACAATGAGCAGTTCTTC
cdr3_aa: CASSIAPAGFYNEQFF

cdr3_length: 15
clone_size: few
j_call: TRBJ1-5
d_call: -
v_call: TRBV4-3
cdr3_nt: TGCGCCAGCAGCCGACAGAGGAGATCGGATCAGCCCCAGCATTTT
cdr3_aa: CASSRQRRSDQPQHF

cdr3_length: 15
clone_size: -
j_call: TRBJ1-5
d_call: TRBD1
v_call: TRBV19
cdr3_nt: TGTGCCAGTAGTGCCGGACAGGCCCTGATGGAGCCCCAGCATTTT
cdr3_aa: CASSAGQALMEPQHF

cdr3_length: 15
clone_size: -
j_call: TRBJ2-3
d_call: TRBD2
v_call: TRBV6-6
cdr3_nt: TGTGCCTCCTTCCCGACTAGCGGCTTCACAGATACGCAGTATTTT
cdr3_aa: CASFPTSGFTDTQYF

cdr3_length: 16
clone_size: few
j_call: TRBJ2-3
d_call: -
v_call: TRBV9
cdr3_nt: TGTGCCAGCAGCCTAGGGTCCGGGACTCCGGCAAATACGCAGTATTTT
cdr3_aa: CASSLGSGTPANTQYF

cdr3_length: 16
clone_size: -
j_call: TRBJ1-4
d_call: TRBD1
v_call: TRBV9
cdr3_nt: TGTGCCAGCAGCGTACAGACAGGGAGAGCTAATGAAAAACTGTTTTTT
cdr3_aa: CASSVQTGRANEKLFF

cdr3_length: 14
clone_size: -
j_call: TRBJ2-7
d_call: TRBD2
v_call: TRBV7-8
cdr3_nt: TGTGCCAGCAGCCTTAGCGGGGGCTCCTACGAGCAGTACTTC
cdr3_aa: CASSLSGGSYEQYF

cdr3_length: 16
clone_size: -
j_call: TRBJ2-5
d_call: TRBD2
v_call: TRBV7-2
cdr3_nt: TGTGCCAGCAGCTCGGGACTAGCGGGGGGGCGAGAGACCCAGTACTTC
cdr3_aa: CASSSGLAGGRETQYF

cdr3_length: 15
clone_size: -
j_call: TRBJ1-1
d_call: -
v_call: TRBV28
cdr3_nt: TGTGCCAGCCGGTCCTTAGGGGGGGTAGGGACTGAAGCTTTCTTT
cdr3_aa: CASRSLGGVGTEAFF

cdr3_length: 14
clone_size: -
j_call: TRBJ1-5
d_call: TRBD1
v_call: TRBV10-3
cdr3_nt: TGTGCCATCAGTGGACAGGGGGCAGATCAGCCCCAGCATTTT
cdr3_aa: CAISGQGADQPQHF

cdr3_length: 17
clone_size: -
j_call: TRBJ2-6
d_call: TRBD1
v_call: TRBV7-9
cdr3_nt: TGTGCCAGCAGCCCGACAGGGGCCTTTTCTGGGGCCAACGTCCTGACTTTC
cdr3_aa: CASSPTGAFSGANVLTF

cdr3_length: 16
clone_size: -
j_call: TRBJ1-5
d_call: -
v_call: TRBV10-2
cdr3_nt: TGCGCCAGCAGTGAGCCCACGGGGGGGAGCAATCAGCCCCAGCATTTT
cdr3_aa: CASSEPTGGSNQPQHF

cdr3_length: 16
clone_size: -
j_call: TRBJ1-5
d_call: TRBD1
v_call: TRBV7-2
cdr3_nt: TGTGCCAGCAGCTCGACAGGGGTTTCTAGCAATCAGCCCCAGCATTTT
cdr3_aa: CASSSTGVSSNQPQHF

cdr3_length: 15
clone_size: many
j_call: TRBJ2-5
d_call: -
v_call: TRBV5-4
cdr3_nt: TGTGCCAGCAGCTTGGCAGGGACATCACAAGAGACCCAGTACTTC
cdr3_aa: CASSLAGTSQETQYF

cdr3_length: 13
clone_size: few
j_call: TRBJ1-2
d_call: -
v_call: TRBV6-6
cdr3_nt: TGTGCCAGCAGCCCTTTTGAGGGCTATGGCTACACCTTC
cdr3_aa: CASSPFEGYGYTF

cdr3_length: 16
clone_size: few
j_call: TRBJ1-6
d_call: -
v_call: TRBV5-1
cdr3_nt: TGCGCCAGCAGCCTTACCTCAGGGCCTTATAATTCACCCCTCCACTTT
cdr3_aa: CASSLTSGPYNSPLHF

cdr3_length: 13
clone_size: -
j_call: TRBJ2-7
d_call: TRBD1
v_call: TRBV5-4
cdr3_nt: TGTGCCAGCAGCTTGGACAGGGGTGGCGAGCAGTACTTC
cdr3_aa: CASSLDRGGEQYF

cdr3_length: 18
clone_size: -
j_call: TRBJ2-3
d_call: -
v_call: TRBV10-3
cdr3_nt: TGTGCCATCAGTGGGAGGGCGGGGTCTGGCCGGAGTGCGGATACGCAGTATTTT
cdr3_aa: CAISGRAGSGRSADTQYF

cdr3_length: 12
clone_size: few
j_call: TRBJ1-4
d_call: TRBD1
v_call: TRBV2
cdr3_nt: TGTGCCATGGGACAGGGGGCTGAAAAACTGTTTTTT
cdr3_aa: CAMGQGAEKLFF

cdr3_length: 14
clone_size: -
j_call: TRBJ1-2
d_call: -
v_call: TRBV2
cdr3_nt: TGTGCCAGTTTTTTGGGGGGGGACTTCTACGGCTACACCTTC
cdr3_aa: CASFLGGDFYGYTF

cdr3_length: 15
clone_size: few
j_call: TRBJ2-2
d_call: TRBD1
v_call: TRBV6-5
cdr3_nt: TGTGCCAGCAGAAATACAGGGGCGAACACCGGGGAGCTGTTTTTT
cdr3_aa: CASRNTGANTGELFF

cdr3_length: 14
clone_size: few
j_call: TRBJ1-2
d_call: TRBD1
v_call: TRBV7-8
cdr3_nt: TGTGCCAGCAGCTTAGGACAGGGGAATTTTGGCTACACCTTC
cdr3_aa: CASSLGQGNFGYTF

cdr3_length: 15
clone_size: -
j_call: TRBJ1-1
d_call: TRBD1
v_call: TRBV6-5
cdr3_nt: TGTGCCAGCAGGCTTGACAGGGTTGGCGGCACTGAAGCTTTCTTT
cdr3_aa: CASRLDRVGGTEAFF

cdr3_length: 15
clone_size: few
j_call: TRBJ2-6
d_call: -
v_call: TRBV19
cdr3_nt: TGTGCCAGCTCCCCCTCAGGGACTGGGGCCAACGTCCTGACTTTC
cdr3_aa: CASSPSGTGANVLTF

cdr3_length: 15
clone_size: -
j_call: TRBJ2-3
d_call: TRBD1
v_call: TRBV4-3
cdr3_nt: TGCGCCAGCAGCCAAGACAGGGGGCCCACAGATACGCAGTATTTT
cdr3_aa: CASSQDRGPTDTQYF

cdr3_length: 16
clone_size: -
j_call: TRBJ2-7
d_call: -
v_call: TRBV5-6
cdr3_nt: TGTGCCAGCAGCTTAGTTACAGGGCCCGCCGGGAACGAGCAGTACTTC
cdr3_aa: CASSLVTGPAGNEQYF

cdr3_length: 13
clone_size: few
j_call: TRBJ2-5
d_call: -
v_call: TRBV5-4
cdr3_nt: TGTGCCAGCAGCTTGGACAGGGAAGAGACCCAGTACTTC
cdr3_aa: CASSLDREETQYF

cdr3_length: 15
clone_size: few
j_call: TRBJ1-1
d_call: TRBD1
v_call: TRBV19
cdr3_nt: TGTGCCAGTAGTACCTACGGACAGGGACTCACTGAAGCTTTCTTT
cdr3_aa: CASSTYGQGLTEAFF

cdr3_length: 15
clone_size: few
j_call: TRBJ1-6
d_call: TRBD1
v_call: TRBV5-6
cdr3_nt: TGTGCCAGCAGCCCAGAGACAGGGGACAATTCACCCCTCCACTTT
cdr3_aa: CASSPETGDNSPLHF

cdr3_length: 13
clone_size: few
j_call: TRBJ2-1
d_call: TRBD2
v_call: TRBV29-1
cdr3_nt: TGCAGCGTTGAAGTGACGGGAGGGGGTGAGCAGTTCTTC
cdr3_aa: CSVEVTGGGEQFF

cdr3_length: 13
clone_size: few
j_call: TRBJ1-1
d_call: TRBD1
v_call: TRBV6-5
cdr3_nt: TGTGCCAGCAGTCAGGGACAGGGGACTGAAGCTTTCTTT
cdr3_aa: CASSQGQGTEAFF

cdr3_length: 15
clone_size: -
j_call: TRBJ2-5
d_call: TRBD1
v_call: TRBV5-4
cdr3_nt: TGTGCCAGCAGTAGGGGACAGGGGGCGGGGGAGACCCAGTACTTC
cdr3_aa: CASSRGQGAGETQYF

cdr3_length: 17
clone_size: -
j_call: TRBJ1-5
d_call: TRBD1
v_call: TRBV18
cdr3_nt: TGTGCCAGCTCAAGAATTTCCGGGACAGAGGTGAGGCAGCCCCAGCATTTT
cdr3_aa: CASSRISGTEVRQPQHF

cdr3_length: 12
clone_size: -
j_call: TRBJ2-2
d_call: TRBD1
v_call: TRBV7-6
cdr3_nt: TGTGCCAGCAACCATGGGACAGATGAGCTGTTTTTT
cdr3_aa: CASNHGTDELFF

cdr3_length: 13
clone_size: few
j_call: TRBJ1-1
d_call: TRBD1
v_call: TRBV10-1
cdr3_nt: TGCGCCAGCAGTCGGACAGGGAACACTGAAGCTTTCTTT
cdr3_aa: CASSRTGNTEAFF

cdr3_length: 16
clone_size: -
j_call: TRBJ2-5
d_call: -
v_call: TRBV18
cdr3_nt: TGTGCCAGCTCACCAACGAGGGAGGCCATCGGGGAGACCCAGTACTTC
cdr3_aa: CASSPTREAIGETQYF

cdr3_length: 14
clone_size: -
j_call: TRBJ2-7
d_call: TRBD1
v_call: TRBV7-8
cdr3_nt: TGTGCCAGCAGCGCCGGGACAGGGTGGTACGAGCAGTACTTC
cdr3_aa: CASSAGTGWYEQYF

cdr3_length: 14
clone_size: few
j_call: TRBJ2-7
d_call: TRBD2
v_call: TRBV7-2
cdr3_nt: TGTGCCAGCAGCGTTGGACTAGCGGGGGGGGAGCAGTACTTC
cdr3_aa: CASSVGLAGGEQYF

cdr3_length: 13
clone_size: few
j_call: TRBJ1-4
d_call: -
v_call: TRBV29-1
cdr3_nt: TGCAGCGTTACCTCCTGGGGCCCTGAAAAACTGTTTTTT
cdr3_aa: CSVTSWGPEKLFF

cdr3_length: 15
clone_size: -
j_call: TRBJ2-3
d_call: TRBD1
v_call: TRBV6-1
cdr3_nt: TGTGCCAGCAGTGAGCCGACAGGGTACGCAGATACGCAGTATTTT
cdr3_aa: CASSEPTGYADTQYF

cdr3_length: 15
clone_size: few
j_call: TRBJ1-1
d_call: -
v_call: TRBV5-5
cdr3_nt: TGTGCCAGCAGCTTGGGGGCCCGGGGTAACACTGAAGCTTTCTTT
cdr3_aa: CASSLGARGNTEAFF

cdr3_length: 15
clone_size: -
j_call: TRBJ1-1
d_call: TRBD1
v_call: TRBV2
cdr3_nt: TGTGCCAGCAGTACCAGGACAGGCTCGAACACTGGAGCTTTCTTT
cdr3_aa: CASSTRTGSNTGAFF

cdr3_length: 12
clone_size: -
j_call: TRBJ2-5
d_call: -
v_call: TRBV29-1
cdr3_nt: TGCAGCGTTGAACAGGGTACAGAGACCCAGTACTTC
cdr3_aa: CSVEQGTETQYF

cdr3_length: 12
clone_size: -
j_call: TRBJ1-6
d_call: -
v_call: TRBV2
cdr3_nt: TGTGCCAGCAGGCTATATAATTCACCCCTCCACTTT
cdr3_aa: CASRLYNSPLHF

cdr3_length: 14
clone_size: -
j_call: TRBJ1-4
d_call: -
v_call: TRBV5-5
cdr3_nt: TGTGCCAGCAGCTCCGAGGGGGAGGGCGAAAAACTGTTTTTT
cdr3_aa: CASSSEGEGEKLFF

cdr3_length: 16
clone_size: -
j_call: TRBJ1-5
d_call: TRBD1
v_call: TRBV28
cdr3_nt: TGTGCCAGCAGTTTAGTAGGACAGGGGGCAAGTCAGCCCCAGCATTTT
cdr3_aa: CASSLVGQGASQPQHF

cdr3_length: 15
clone_size: -
j_call: TRBJ1-5
d_call: -
v_call: TRBV4-1
cdr3_nt: TGCGCCAGCAGCCACGATGGGCAGGTCAATCAGCACCAGCATTTT
cdr3_aa: CASSHDGQVNQHQHF

cdr3_length: 15
clone_size: few
j_call: TRBJ2-1
d_call: TRBD2
v_call: TRBV9
cdr3_nt: TGTGCCAGCAGCGCGGGACTAGCAGCCTACAATGAGCAGTTCTTC
cdr3_aa: CASSAGLAAYNEQFF

cdr3_length: 16
clone_size: -
j_call: TRBJ1-5
d_call: TRBD1
v_call: TRBV5-6
cdr3_nt: TGTGCCAGCAGCCAAACCGGGACAGGGTACGAGCAGCCCCAGCATTTT
cdr3_aa: CASSQTGTGYEQPQHF